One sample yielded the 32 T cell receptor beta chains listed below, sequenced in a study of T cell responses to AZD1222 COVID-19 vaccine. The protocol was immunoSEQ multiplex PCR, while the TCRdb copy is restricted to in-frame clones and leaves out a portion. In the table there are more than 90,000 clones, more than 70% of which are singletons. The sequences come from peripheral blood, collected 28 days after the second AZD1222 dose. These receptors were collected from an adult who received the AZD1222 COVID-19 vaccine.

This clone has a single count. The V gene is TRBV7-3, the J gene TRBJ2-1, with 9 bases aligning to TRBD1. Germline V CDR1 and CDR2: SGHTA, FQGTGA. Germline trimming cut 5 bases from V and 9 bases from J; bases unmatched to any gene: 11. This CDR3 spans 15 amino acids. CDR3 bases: TGTGCCAGCAGCGCTACCGGGACAGGGTCCCCTGAGCAGTTCTTC. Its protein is CASSATGTGSPEQFF.

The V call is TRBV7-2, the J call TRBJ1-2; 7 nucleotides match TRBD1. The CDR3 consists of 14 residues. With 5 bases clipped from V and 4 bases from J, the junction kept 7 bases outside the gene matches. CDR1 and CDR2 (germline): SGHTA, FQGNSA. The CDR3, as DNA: TGTGCCAGCAGCGGGCGGGACAGTATCTATGGCTACACCTTC. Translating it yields CASSGRDSIYGYTF.

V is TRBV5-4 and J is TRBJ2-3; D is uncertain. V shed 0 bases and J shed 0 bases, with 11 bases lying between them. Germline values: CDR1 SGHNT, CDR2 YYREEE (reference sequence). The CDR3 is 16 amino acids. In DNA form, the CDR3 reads TGTGCCAGCAGCTTGGTGGACCGACCTAGCACAGATACGCAGTATTTT. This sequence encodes CASSLVDRPSTDTQYF.

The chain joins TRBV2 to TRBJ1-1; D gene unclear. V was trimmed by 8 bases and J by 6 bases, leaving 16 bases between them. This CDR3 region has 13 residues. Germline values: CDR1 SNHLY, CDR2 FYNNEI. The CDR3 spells CASGVGQEAEAFF. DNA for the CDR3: TGTGCCAGCGGGGTAGGGCAGGAGGCTGAAGCTTTCTTT.

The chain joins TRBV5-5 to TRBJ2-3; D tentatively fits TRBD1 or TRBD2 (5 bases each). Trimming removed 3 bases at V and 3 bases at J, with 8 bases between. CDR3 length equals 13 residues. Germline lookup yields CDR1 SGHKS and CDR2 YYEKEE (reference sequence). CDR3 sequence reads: CASSSGPTDTQYF. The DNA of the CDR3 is TGTGCCAGCAGCTCGGGACCGACAGATACGCAGTATTTT.

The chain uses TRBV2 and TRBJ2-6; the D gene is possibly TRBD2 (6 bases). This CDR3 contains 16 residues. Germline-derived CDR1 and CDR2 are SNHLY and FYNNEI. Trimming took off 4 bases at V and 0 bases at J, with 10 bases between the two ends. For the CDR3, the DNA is TGTGCCAGCAGTGTGTGGGGGGTCTCTGGGGCCAACGTCCTGACTTTC. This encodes CASSVWGVSGANVLTF.

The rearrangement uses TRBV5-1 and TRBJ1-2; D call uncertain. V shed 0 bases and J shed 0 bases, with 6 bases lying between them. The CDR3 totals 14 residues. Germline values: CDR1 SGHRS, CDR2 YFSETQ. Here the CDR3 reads CASSLAGTNYGYTF. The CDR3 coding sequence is TGCGCCAGCAGCTTGGCAGGCACTAACTATGGCTACACCTTC.

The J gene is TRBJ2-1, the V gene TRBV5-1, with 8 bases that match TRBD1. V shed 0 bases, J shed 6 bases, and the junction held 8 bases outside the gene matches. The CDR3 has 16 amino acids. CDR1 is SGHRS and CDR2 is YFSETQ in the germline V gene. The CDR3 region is CASSLEITGGLNEQFF. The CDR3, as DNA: TGCGCCAGCAGCTTGGAGATCACAGGGGGGCTCAATGAGCAGTTCTTC.

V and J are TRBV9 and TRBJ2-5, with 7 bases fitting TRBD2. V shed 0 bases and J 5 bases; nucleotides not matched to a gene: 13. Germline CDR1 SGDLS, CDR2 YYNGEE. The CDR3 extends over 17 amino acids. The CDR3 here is CASSVDTLGGIGETQYF. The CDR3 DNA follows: TGTGCCAGCAGCGTAGATACTCTGGGGGGGATTGGGGAGACCCAGTACTTC. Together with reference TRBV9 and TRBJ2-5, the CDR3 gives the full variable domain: DSGVTQTPKHLITATGQRVTLRCSPRSGDLSVYWYQQSLDQGLQFLIQYYNGEERAKGNILERFSAQQFPDLHSELNLSSLELGDSALYFCASSVDTLGGIGETQYFGPGTRLLVL.

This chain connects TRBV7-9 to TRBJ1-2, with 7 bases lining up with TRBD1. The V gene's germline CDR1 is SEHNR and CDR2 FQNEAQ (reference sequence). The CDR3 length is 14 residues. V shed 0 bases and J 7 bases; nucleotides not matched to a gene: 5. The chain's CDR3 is CASSLAFRGSGYTF. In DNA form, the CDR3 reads TGTGCCAGCAGCTTAGCTTTCAGGGGGTCTGGCTACACCTTC.

The chain's CDR3 is CASLGGGSPLHF. For the CDR3, the DNA is TGTGCCAGCTTGGGCGGGGGTTCACCCCTCCACTTT. This sequence joins TRBV5-6 and TRBJ1-6, with a possible D match to TRBD1 (5 bases). The CDR3 is 12 residues long. The germline CDR1 and CDR2 sequences are SGHDT and YYEEEE. V lost 7 bases and J 9 bases, leaving 11 bases between the germline ends.

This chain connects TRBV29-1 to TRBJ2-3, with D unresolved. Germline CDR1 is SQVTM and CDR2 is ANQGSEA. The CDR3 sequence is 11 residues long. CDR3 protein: CSYSPTDTQYF. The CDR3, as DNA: TGCAGTTACTCGCCCACAGATACGCAGTATTTT.

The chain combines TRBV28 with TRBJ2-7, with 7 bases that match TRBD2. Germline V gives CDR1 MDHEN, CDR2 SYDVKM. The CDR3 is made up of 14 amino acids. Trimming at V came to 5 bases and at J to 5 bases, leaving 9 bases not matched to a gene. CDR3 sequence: CASSTAGTINEQYF. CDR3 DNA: TGTGCCAGCAGTACGGCCGGGACTATCAACGAGCAGTACTTC.

CDR3 nucleotides: TGTGCCAGCAGCTTGCGAGGGACAGGGGGCGGCCCGAACACTGAAGCTTTCTTT. Translating gives CASSLRGTGGGPNTEAFF. The V gene is TRBV5-4, the J gene TRBJ1-1, with 12 bases identical to TRBD1. Germline CDR1 and CDR2: SGHNT and YYREEE (reference sequence). This CDR3 has 18 residues. Trimming cost V 1 base and J 1 base; bases outside gene matches: 8.

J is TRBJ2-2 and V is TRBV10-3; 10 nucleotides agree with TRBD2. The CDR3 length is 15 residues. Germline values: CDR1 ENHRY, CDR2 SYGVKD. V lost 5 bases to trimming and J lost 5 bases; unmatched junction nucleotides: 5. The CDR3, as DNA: TGTGCCATCAGTCGTGAAGCGGGAGGGACCGGGGAGCTGTTTTTT. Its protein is CAISREAGGTGELFF.

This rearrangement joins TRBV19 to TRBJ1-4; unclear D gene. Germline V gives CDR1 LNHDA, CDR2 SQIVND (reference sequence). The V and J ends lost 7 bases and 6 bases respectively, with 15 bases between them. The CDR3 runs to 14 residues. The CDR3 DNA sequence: TGTGCCAGTACAACCGGAAGTTTACATGAAAAACTGTTTTTT. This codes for CASTTGSLHEKLFF.

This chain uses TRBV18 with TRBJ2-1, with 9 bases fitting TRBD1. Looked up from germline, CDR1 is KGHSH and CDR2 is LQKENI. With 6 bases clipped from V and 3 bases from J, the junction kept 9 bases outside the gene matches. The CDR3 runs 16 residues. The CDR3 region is CASSASGQGFYNEQFF. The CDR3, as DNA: TGTGCCAGCTCGGCTTCGGGACAGGGTTTCTACAATGAGCAGTTCTTC.

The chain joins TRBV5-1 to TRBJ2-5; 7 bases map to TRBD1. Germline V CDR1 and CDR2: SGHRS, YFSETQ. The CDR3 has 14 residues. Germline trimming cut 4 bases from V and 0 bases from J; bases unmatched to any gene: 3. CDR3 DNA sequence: TGCGCCAGCAGCCTACAGGGGAACCAAGAGACCCAGTACTTC. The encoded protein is CASSLQGNQETQYF. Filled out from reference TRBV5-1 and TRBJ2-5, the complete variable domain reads KAGVTQTPRYLIKTRGQQVTLSCSPISGHRSVSWYQQTPGQGLQFLFEYFSETQRNKGNFPGRFSGRQFSNSRSEMNVSTLELGDSALYLCASSLQGNQETQYFGPGTRLLVL.

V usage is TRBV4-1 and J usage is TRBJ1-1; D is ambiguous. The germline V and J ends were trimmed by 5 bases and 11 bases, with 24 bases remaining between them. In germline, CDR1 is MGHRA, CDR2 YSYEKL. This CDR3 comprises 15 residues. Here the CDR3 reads CASSAFVLGGDAAFF. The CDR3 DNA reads TGCGCCAGCAGCGCGTTCGTCCTTGGCGGGGATGCGGCTTTCTTT.

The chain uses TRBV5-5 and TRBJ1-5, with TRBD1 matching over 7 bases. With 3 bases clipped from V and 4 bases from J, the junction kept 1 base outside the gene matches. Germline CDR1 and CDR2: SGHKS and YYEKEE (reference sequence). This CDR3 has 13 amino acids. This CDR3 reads CASSWGQNQPQHF. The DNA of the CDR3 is TGTGCCAGCAGCTGGGGACAGAATCAGCCCCAGCATTTT.

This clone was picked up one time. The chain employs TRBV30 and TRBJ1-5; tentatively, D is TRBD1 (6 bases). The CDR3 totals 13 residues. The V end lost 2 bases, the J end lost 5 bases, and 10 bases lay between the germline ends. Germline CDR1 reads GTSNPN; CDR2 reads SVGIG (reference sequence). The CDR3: CAWSSGADQPQHF. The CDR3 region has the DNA TGTGCCTGGAGTTCGGGGGCAGATCAGCCCCAGCATTTT.

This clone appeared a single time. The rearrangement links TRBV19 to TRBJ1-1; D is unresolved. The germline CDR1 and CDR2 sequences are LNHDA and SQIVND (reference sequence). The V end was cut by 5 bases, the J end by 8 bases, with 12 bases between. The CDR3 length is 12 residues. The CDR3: CASSHPGMEAFF. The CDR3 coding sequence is TGTGCCAGTAGTCACCCCGGGATGGAAGCTTTCTTT.

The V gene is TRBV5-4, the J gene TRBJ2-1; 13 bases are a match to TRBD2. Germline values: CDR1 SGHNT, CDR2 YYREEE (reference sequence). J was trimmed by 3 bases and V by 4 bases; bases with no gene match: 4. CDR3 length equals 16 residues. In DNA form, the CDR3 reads TGTGCCAGCAGCACTAGCGGGAGGGCCCTCTACAATGAGCAGTTCTTC. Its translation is CASSTSGRALYNEQFF.

Here the CDR3 reads CASSWGTGSNYGYTF. The CDR3, as DNA: TGCGCCAGCAGCTGGGGGACAGGGAGTAACTATGGCTACACCTTC. The rearrangement uses TRBV5-1 and TRBJ1-2; TRBD1 matches at 9 bases. The CDR3 is 15 residues long. Germline values: CDR1 SGHRS, CDR2 YFSETQ. Losses at the gene ends were 3 bases for V and 1 base for J; bases not matched to a gene: 4.

The CDR3 sequence is CASSEQGLGTEAFF. Written as DNA, the CDR3 is TGCGCCAGCAGCGAACAGGGGCTTGGAACTGAAGCTTTCTTT. The chain carries TRBV5-1 and TRBJ1-1, with 7 nucleotides matching TRBD1. The J segment lost 5 bases and the V segment lost 4 bases, leaving 8 bases of the junction unmatched. Per germline, CDR1 SGHRS and CDR2 YFSETQ. The CDR3 has 14 residues.

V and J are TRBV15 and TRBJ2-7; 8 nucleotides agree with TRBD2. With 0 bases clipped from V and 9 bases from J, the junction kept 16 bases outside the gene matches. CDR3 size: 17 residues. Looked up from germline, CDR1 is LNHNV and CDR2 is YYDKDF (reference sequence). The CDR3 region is CATSRDLFSGARGGQYF. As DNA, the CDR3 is TGTGCCACCAGCAGAGATCTGTTTAGCGGGGCCCGAGGTGGGCAGTACTTC.

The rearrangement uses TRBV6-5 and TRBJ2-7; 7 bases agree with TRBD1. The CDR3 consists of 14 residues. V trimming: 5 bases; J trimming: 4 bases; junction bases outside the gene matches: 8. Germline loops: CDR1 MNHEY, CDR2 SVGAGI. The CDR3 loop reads CASSLQGLGYEQYF. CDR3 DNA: TGTGCCAGCAGTCTACAGGGGCTAGGTTACGAGCAGTACTTC.

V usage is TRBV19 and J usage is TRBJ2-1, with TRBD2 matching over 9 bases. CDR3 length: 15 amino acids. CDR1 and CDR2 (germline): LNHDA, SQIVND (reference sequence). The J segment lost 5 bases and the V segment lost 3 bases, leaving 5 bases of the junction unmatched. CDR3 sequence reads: CASSIRSGGNNEQFF. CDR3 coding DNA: TGTGCCAGTAGTATCCGTAGCGGGGGAAACAATGAGCAGTTCTTC.

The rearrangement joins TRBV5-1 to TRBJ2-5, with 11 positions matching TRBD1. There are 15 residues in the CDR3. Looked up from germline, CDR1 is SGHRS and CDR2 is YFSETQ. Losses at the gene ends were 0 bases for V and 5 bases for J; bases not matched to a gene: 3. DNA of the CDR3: TGCGCCAGCAGCTTGGTAGGGGACAGGGGGGAGACCCAGTACTTC. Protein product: CASSLVGDRGETQYF.

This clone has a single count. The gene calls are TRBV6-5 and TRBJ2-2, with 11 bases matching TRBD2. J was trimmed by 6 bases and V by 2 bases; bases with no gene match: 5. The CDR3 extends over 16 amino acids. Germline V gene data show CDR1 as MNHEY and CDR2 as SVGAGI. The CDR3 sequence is CASSYLLAGGAGELFF. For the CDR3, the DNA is TGTGCCAGCAGTTACCTTCTAGCGGGAGGAGCCGGGGAGCTGTTTTTT.

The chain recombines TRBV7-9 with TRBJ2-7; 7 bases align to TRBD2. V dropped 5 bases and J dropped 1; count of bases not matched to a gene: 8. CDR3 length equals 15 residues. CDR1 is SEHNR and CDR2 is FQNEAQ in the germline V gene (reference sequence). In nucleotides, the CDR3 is TGTGCCAGCAGCGGCCGGGGGGAGCCTTCCTACGAGCAGTACTTC. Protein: CASSGRGEPSYEQYF.

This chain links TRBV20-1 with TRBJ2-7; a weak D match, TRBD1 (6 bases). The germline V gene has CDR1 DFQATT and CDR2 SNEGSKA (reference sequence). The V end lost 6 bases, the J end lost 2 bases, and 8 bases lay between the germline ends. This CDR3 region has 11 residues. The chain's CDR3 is CSAQGAYEQYF. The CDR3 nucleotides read TGCAGTGCACAGGGAGCCTACGAGCAGTACTTC.